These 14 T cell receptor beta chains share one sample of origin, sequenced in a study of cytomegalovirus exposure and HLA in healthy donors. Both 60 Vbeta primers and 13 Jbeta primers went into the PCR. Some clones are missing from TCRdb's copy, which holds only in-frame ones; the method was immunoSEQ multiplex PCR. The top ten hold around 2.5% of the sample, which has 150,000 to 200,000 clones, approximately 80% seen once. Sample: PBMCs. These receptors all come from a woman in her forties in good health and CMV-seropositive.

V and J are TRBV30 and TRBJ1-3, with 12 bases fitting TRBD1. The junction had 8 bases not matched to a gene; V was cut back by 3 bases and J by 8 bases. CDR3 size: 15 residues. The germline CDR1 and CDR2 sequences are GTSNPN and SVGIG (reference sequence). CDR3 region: CAWSQERDRGHTIYF. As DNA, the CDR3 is TGTGCCTGGAGCCAGGAGAGGGACAGGGGGCACACCATATATTTT.

The CDR3 region is CASSQVGRLAGPYNEQFF. As DNA, the CDR3 is TGCGCCAGCAGCCAAGTCGGGAGACTAGCGGGGCCCTACAATGAGCAGTTCTTC. The chain is built from TRBV4-3 and TRBJ2-1, with 11 bases identical to TRBD2. Germline CDR1 is LGHNA and CDR2 is YSLEER. The V gene end was trimmed by 1 base and the J gene end by 2 bases; junction bases not matched to a gene: 7. The CDR3 is made up of 18 amino acids.

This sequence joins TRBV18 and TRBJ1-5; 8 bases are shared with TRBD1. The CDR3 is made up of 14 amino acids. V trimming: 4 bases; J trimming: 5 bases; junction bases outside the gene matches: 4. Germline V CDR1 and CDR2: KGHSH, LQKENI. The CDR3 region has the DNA TGTGCCAGCTCACTCGGACAGGGTGATCAGCCCCAGCATTTT. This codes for CASSLGQGDQPQHF. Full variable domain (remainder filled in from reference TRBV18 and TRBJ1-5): NAGVMQNPRHLVRRRGQEARLRCSPMKGHSHVYWYRQLPEEGLKFMVYLQKENIIDESGMPKERFSAEFPKEGPSILRIQQVVRGDSAAYFCASSLGQGDQPQHFGDGTRLSIL.

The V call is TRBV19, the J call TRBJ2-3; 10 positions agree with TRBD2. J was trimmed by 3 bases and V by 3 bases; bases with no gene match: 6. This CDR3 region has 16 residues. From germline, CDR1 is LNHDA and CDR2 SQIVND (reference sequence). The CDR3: CASSMERGGRTDTQYF. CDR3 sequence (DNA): TGTGCCAGTAGTATGGAGCGGGGGGGACGGACAGATACGCAGTATTTT. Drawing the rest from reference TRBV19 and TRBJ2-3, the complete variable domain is DGGITQSPKYLFRKEGQNVTLSCEQNLNHDAMYWYRQDPGQGLRLIYYSQIVNDFQKGDIAEGYSVSREKKESFPLTVTSAQKNPTAFYLCASSMERGGRTDTQYFGPGTRLTVL.

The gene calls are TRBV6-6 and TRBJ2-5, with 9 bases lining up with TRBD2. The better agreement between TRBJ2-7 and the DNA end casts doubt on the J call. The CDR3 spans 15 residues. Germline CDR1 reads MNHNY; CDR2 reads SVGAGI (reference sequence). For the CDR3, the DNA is TGTGCCAGCACTAAGTCGGGTAGCGGGAGCTACGAGCAGTACTTC. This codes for CASTKSGSGSYEQYF.

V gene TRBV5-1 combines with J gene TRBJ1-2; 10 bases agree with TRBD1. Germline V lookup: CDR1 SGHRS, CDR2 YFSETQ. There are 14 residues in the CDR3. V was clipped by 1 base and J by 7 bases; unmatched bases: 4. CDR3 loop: CASSLRTGGGGYTF. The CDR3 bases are TGCGCCAGCAGCTTGCGGACAGGGGGAGGTGGCTACACCTTC.

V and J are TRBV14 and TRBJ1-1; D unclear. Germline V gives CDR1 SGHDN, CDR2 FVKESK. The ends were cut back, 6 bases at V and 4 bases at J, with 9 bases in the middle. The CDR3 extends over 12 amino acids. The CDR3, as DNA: TGTGCCAGCAGTTTTGGACTCACTGAAGCTTTCTTT. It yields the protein CASSFGLTEAFF.

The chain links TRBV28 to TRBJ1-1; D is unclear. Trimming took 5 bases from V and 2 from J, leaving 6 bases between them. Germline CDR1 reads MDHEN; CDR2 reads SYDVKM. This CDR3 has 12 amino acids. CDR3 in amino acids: CASSLRNTEAFF. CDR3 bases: TGTGCCAGCAGTCTACGAAACACTGAAGCTTTCTTT.

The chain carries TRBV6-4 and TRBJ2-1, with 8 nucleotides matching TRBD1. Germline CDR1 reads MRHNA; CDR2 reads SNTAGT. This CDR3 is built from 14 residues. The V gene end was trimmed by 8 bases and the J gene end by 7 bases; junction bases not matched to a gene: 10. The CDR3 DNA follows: TGTGCCAGCCAGGGGGCGCCAGGAGGAAATGAGCAGTTCTTC. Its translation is CASQGAPGGNEQFF.

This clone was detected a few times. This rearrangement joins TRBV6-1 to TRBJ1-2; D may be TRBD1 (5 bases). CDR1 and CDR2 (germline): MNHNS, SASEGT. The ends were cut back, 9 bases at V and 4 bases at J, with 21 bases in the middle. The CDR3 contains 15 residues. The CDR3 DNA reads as TGTGCCAGTGATGGAGGGGCGCGACCGATCTATGGCTACACCTTC. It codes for CASDGGARPIYGYTF.

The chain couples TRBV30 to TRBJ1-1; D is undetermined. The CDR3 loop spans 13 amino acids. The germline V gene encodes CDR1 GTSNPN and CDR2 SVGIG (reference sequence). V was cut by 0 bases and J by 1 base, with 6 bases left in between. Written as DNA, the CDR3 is TGTGCCTGGAGTGTCGAGGGGAACACTGAAGCTTTCTTT. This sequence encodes CAWSVEGNTEAFF.

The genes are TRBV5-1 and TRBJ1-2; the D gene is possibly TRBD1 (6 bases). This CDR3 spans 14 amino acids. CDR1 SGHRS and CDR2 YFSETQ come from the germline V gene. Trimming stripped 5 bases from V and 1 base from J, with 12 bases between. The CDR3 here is CASSTLGGNYGYTF. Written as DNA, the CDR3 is TGCGCCAGCAGTACTCTAGGGGGTAACTATGGCTACACCTTC. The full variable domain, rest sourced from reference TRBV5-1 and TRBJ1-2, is KAGVTQTPRYLIKTRGQQVTLSCSPISGHRSVSWYQQTPGQGLQFLFEYFSETQRNKGNFPGRFSGRQFSNSRSEMNVSTLELGDSALYLCASSTLGGNYGYTFGSGTRLTVV.

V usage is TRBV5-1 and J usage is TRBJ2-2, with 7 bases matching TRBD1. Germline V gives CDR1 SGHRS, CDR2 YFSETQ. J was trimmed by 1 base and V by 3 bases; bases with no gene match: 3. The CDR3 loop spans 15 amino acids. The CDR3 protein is CASSSTGKNTGELFF. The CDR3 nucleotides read TGCGCCAGCAGCTCGACAGGGAAGAACACCGGGGAGCTGTTTTTT.

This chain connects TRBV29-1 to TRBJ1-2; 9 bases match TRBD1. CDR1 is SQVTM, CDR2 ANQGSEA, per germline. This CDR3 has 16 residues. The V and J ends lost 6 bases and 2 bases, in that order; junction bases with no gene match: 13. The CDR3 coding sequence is TGCAGCGTCCACGAAACGGGACAGGGATTGAACTATGGCTACACCTTC. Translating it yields CSVHETGQGLNYGYTF. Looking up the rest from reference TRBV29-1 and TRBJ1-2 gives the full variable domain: SAVISQKPSRDICQRGTSLTIQCQVDSQVTMMFWYRQQPGQSLTLIATANQGSEATYESGFVIDKFPISRPNLTFSTLTVSNMSPEDSSIYLCSVHETGQGLNYGYTFGSGTRLTVV.